The 24 T cell receptor beta chains reported below all come from one sample, sequenced in a study of T cells in Graves' hyperthyroidism and ophthalmopathy. The TCR beta CDR3 regions underwent amplification using RNA transcripts as the source. The HTBI set primed first-round TCR CDR3 RT-PCR. In TCRdb, the multiplex PCR reads were re-called with MiXCR into one record per CDR3 protein. Among roughly 700,000 distinct CDR3 sequences, about 14% were seen once, and the ten largest hold roughly 10%. The sample consisted of blood. These receptors all stem from a woman aged 18-30 years with Graves' hyperthyroidism.

V is TRBV12-3 or TRBV12-4 and J is TRBJ2-2; 11 bases map to TRBD1. The CDR3 consists of 15 residues. After removal of 7 bases from V and 7 bases from J, the junction contained 8 bases not matched to a gene. The CDR3 loop is CASTEWDRGFGELFF. In DNA, the CDR3 is TGTGCCAGCACCGAGTGGGACAGGGGGTTCGGGGAGCTGTTTTTT.

This clonotype was seen repeatedly, ten times or more. CDR3 in DNA: TGTGCCAGCAGGTTACACGGACAGGGTGGGACTGAAGCTTTCTTT. Translation: CASRLHGQGGTEAFF. This sequence joins TRBV28 and TRBJ1-1, with 8 nucleotides matching TRBD1. The germline V gene encodes CDR1 MDHEN and CDR2 SYDVKM. V gave up 6 bases and J gave up 5 bases; unmatched junction bases: 11. CDR3 length: 15 amino acids.

This clonotype was detected a few times. The CDR3 protein is CASSSLEKNIQYF. In nucleotides, the CDR3 is TGTGCCAGCAGCAGTCTGGAAAAAAACATTCAGTACTTC. V is TRBV11-2 and J is TRBJ2-4; no reliable D call. The germline CDR1 and CDR2 sequences are SGHAT and FQNNGV. This CDR3 has 13 residues. With 5 bases removed from V and 4 bases from J, the gap between germline ends came to 9 bases.

This clonotype was counted a few times. CDR3 residues: CASSRPEDEQYF. As DNA, the CDR3 is TGTGCCAGCAGCCGTCCTGAGGACGAGCAGTACTTC. The J gene is TRBJ2-7, the V gene TRBV4-2; D gene unclear. CDR3 length equals 12 residues. Deletions cut 4 bases from V and 5 bases from J, with 9 bases between. In germline, CDR1 is LGHNA, CDR2 YNFKEQ.

The sample holds many counts of this clonotype. The chain couples TRBV28 to TRBJ1-1; unclear D gene. The CDR3 runs 13 residues. Deletions cut 4 bases from V and 3 bases from J, with 9 bases between. Germline lookup yields CDR1 MDHEN and CDR2 SYDVKM. The CDR3 bases are TGTGCCAGCAGTTCGGACCCGGACACTGAAGCTTTCTTT. It yields the protein CASSSDPDTEAFF. Drawing the rest from reference TRBV28 and TRBJ1-1, the complete variable domain is DVKVTQSSRYLVKRTGEKVFLECVQDMDHENMFWYRQDPGLGLRLIYFSYDVKMKEKGDIPEGYSVSREKKERFSLILESASTNQTSMYLCASSSDPDTEAFFGQGTRLTVV.

This chain joins TRBV4-1 and TRBJ2-7; possibly TRBD1 for D (6 bases). The V end lost 1 base, the J end lost 0 bases, and 13 bases lay between the germline ends. This CDR3 is 16 amino acids long. Germline assignment: CDR1 MGHRA and CDR2 YSYEKL. The CDR3 DNA follows: TGCGCCAGCAGCCAAGGGGGGCGGTACCCCTCCTACGAGCAGTACTTC. Amino acids: CASSQGGRYPSYEQYF.

The gene calls are TRBV7-9 and TRBJ2-3; TRBD2 matches 8 bases. The CDR3 sequence is 16 residues long. Germline CDR1 SEHNR, CDR2 FQNEAQ (reference sequence). Unmatched junction bases numbered 3, after V lost 0 bases and J lost 1 base. CDR3 DNA: TGTGCCAGCAGCTTAGCGATACTAGCGGGCACAGATACGCAGTATTTT. It encodes CASSLAILAGTDTQYF.

This clonotype was observed at least ten times. J is TRBJ1-4 and V is TRBV2, with a weak D call TRBD1 (6 bases). The germline V gene has CDR1 SNHLY and CDR2 FYNNEI. Trimming left V 6 bases short and J 4 bases short, with 9 bases between. The CDR3 loop spans 13 amino acids. This CDR3 is CASRGQSNEKLFF. CDR3 bases: TGTGCCAGCAGAGGACAGAGTAATGAAAAACTGTTTTTT.

The V and J genes are TRBV5-6 and TRBJ2-7; tentatively, D is TRBD1 or TRBD2 (5 bases each). The germline V and J ends were trimmed by 2 bases and 3 bases, with 15 bases remaining between them. Germline CDR1 SGHDT, CDR2 YYEEEE. The CDR3 length is 15 residues. The CDR3 region has the DNA TGTGCCAGCAGCTTTCGAGGGAGCAGGGTCTACGAGCAGTACTTC. Amino acid sequence: CASSFRGSRVYEQYF.

The J gene is TRBJ2-7, the V gene TRBV7-9, with D maybe TRBD1 (6 bases). The CDR3 has 14 residues. Trimming pared 5 bases from V and 6 bases from J, leaving 17 bases between. Germline-derived CDR1 and CDR2 are SEHNR and FQNEAQ (reference sequence). In DNA, the CDR3 is TGTGCCAGCAGCAAAACAGGGTACACTGGCGAGCAGTACTTC. As protein: CASSKTGYTGEQYF.

In this sample, this clonotype turned up many times. This chain links TRBV3-1 with TRBJ2-7; D gene uncertain. The CDR3 covers 17 residues. The V end was cut by 1 base, the J end by 2 bases, with 18 bases between. The germline gives CDR1 LGHDT, CDR2 YNNKEL (reference sequence). CDR3 DNA sequence: TGTGCCAGCAGCCAAGTGGTTCCGGGTAGCCCCCCCTACGAGCAGTACTTC. It specifies CASSQVVPGSPPYEQYF.

A word on this clonotype: A much larger clone differs from this one at a single base, so this may be a read error. The chain has TRBV28 and TRBJ2-5; D ambiguous. Per the germline V gene, CDR1 is MDHEN and CDR2 is SYDVKM. There are 16 residues in the CDR3. Trimming pared 6 bases from V and 1 base from J, leaving 18 bases between. The CDR3 here is CASSPMMGGAQETQYF. The CDR3 DNA is TGTGCCAGCAGCCCTATGATGGGCGGCGCCCAAGAGACCCAGTACTTC.

The sample holds a few counts of this clonotype. The CDR3 DNA reads TGTGCCAGCAGCCCTCGCCCGGGACTAGTGGACTACGAGCAGTACTTC. It specifies CASSPRPGLVDYEQYF. The chain uses TRBV5-6 and TRBJ2-7; 8 positions agree with TRBD2. V lost 4 bases to trimming and J lost 3 bases; unmatched junction nucleotides: 12. The germline V gene encodes CDR1 SGHDT and CDR2 YYEEEE. The CDR3 length is 16 residues.

This clonotype was detected only a few times. V is TRBV2 and J is TRBJ2-2, with 9 bases aligning to TRBD1. The CDR3 sequence is 15 residues long. Germline CDR1 SNHLY, CDR2 FYNNEI. Trimming took 2 bases from V and 7 from J; bases not matched to a gene: 5. CDR3 nucleotide sequence: TGTGCCAGCAGTGAACCGGGACAGGGTGGCGGGGAGCTGTTTTTT. This translates into CASSEPGQGGGELFF.

In its sample, this clonotype was seen many times. The CDR3 loop reads CASSLAGQGGNGYTF. For the CDR3, the DNA is TGTGCCAGCAGCTTAGCTGGGCAGGGGGGAAATGGCTACACCTTC. The chain recombines TRBV7-9 with TRBJ1-2; 7 bases are a match to TRBD1. J gave up 6 bases and V 0 bases, and 7 bases lay outside the gene matches. The CDR3 extends over 15 amino acids. Germline values: CDR1 SEHNR, CDR2 FQNEAQ (reference sequence).

This clonotype showed up many times. The V and J genes are TRBV7-2 and TRBJ2-2, with TRBD2 as a possible D gene (6 bases). CDR3 length equals 15 residues. The V gene lost 5 bases and the J gene lost 4 bases, with 14 bases spanning the gap. The germline CDR1 and CDR2 sequences are SGHTA and FQGNSA. DNA for the CDR3: TGTGCCAGCAGCATAACGCGGACTACCACCGGGGAGCTGTTTTTT. It yields the protein CASSITRTTTGELFF.

This clonotype came up a few times. The rearrangement uses TRBV24-1 and TRBJ2-3; 13 nucleotides align to TRBD2. Germline CDR1 KGHDR, CDR2 SFDVKD. With 3 bases clipped from V and 2 bases from J, the junction kept 7 bases outside the gene matches. The CDR3 has 18 amino acids. CDR3 sequence reads: CATSDPRTSGSHTDTQYF. The CDR3 DNA follows: TGTGCCACCAGTGATCCCCGGACTAGCGGGAGTCACACAGATACGCAGTATTTT.

This clonotype was counted ten times or more. V is TRBV29-1 and J is TRBJ2-1, with TRBD2 identical over 9 bases. The CDR3 sequence is 15 residues long. Per germline, CDR1 SQVTM and CDR2 ANQGSEA. Trimming removed 3 bases from V and 4 bases from J; junction bases left unmatched: 7. The chain's CDR3 is CSVDGVSGRYNEQFF. DNA of the CDR3: TGCAGCGTTGACGGAGTGAGCGGGAGGTACAATGAGCAGTTCTTC.

J is TRBJ2-3 and V is TRBV6-2 or TRBV6-3; D call uncertain. Germline CDR1 is MNHEY and CDR2 is SVGEGT. The germline V and J ends were trimmed by 5 bases and 0 bases, with 12 bases remaining between them. This CDR3 region has 15 residues. CDR3 coding DNA: TGTGCCAGCAGTCACACCCTCGCCAGCACAGATACGCAGTATTTT. Translation gives CASSHTLASTDTQYF.

This chain joins TRBV5-4 and TRBJ2-1; D is unresolved. From germline, CDR1 is SGHNT and CDR2 YYREEE (reference sequence). The CDR3 length is 15 residues. The ends were cut back, 1 base at V and 1 base at J, with 9 bases in the middle. This CDR3 reads CASSLIRASYNEQFF. DNA of the CDR3: TGTGCCAGCAGCTTGATCCGGGCTTCCTACAATGAGCAGTTCTTC.

This clonotype was detected many times. The rearrangement joins TRBV20-1 to TRBJ2-7; 7 bases are shared with TRBD2. Germline loops: CDR1 DFQATT, CDR2 SNEGSKA (reference sequence). CDR3 length: 15 amino acids. V was clipped by 6 bases and J by 5 bases; unmatched bases: 16. The DNA for the CDR3 is TGCAGTGCCCTTTGGGCGGGAGTTAATCACAACGAGCAGTACTTC. Translation: CSALWAGVNHNEQYF.

This clonotype appeared a few times. The chain uses TRBV19 and TRBJ2-5; D is perhaps TRBD1 (5 bases). V lost 6 bases and J 5 bases, leaving 10 bases between the germline ends. This CDR3 spans 12 amino acids. Germline CDR1 and CDR2: LNHDA and SQIVND (reference sequence). The CDR3 nucleotides are TGTGCCAGTAGGGCAGGGATGGAGACCCAGTACTTC. It codes for CASRAGMETQYF.

The table lists this clonotype with many counts. J is TRBJ2-3 and V is TRBV7-9; 8 bases are shared with TRBD2. V shed 5 bases and J 1 base; nucleotides not matched to a gene: 14. This CDR3 contains 18 residues. The germline gives CDR1 SEHNR, CDR2 FQNEAQ (reference sequence). In nucleotides, the CDR3 is TGTGCCAGCAGCCTCGGGGGAGCGGGAGTCTCGGGCACAGATACGCAGTATTTT. Its protein product is CASSLGGAGVSGTDTQYF.

This clonotype has at least ten counts. The rearrangement uses TRBV7-3 and TRBJ2-2; 7 bases align to TRBD1. The CDR3 contains 17 residues. The germline V gene encodes CDR1 SGHTA and CDR2 FQGTGA. The J segment lost 3 bases and the V segment lost 5 bases, leaving 12 bases of the junction unmatched. CDR3 sequence (DNA): TGTGCCAGCAGCCCAACGACAGGGACGAGCGACACCGGGGAGCTGTTTTTT. Encoded protein: CASSPTTGTSDTGELFF.